This entry lists 25 T cell receptor beta chains sequenced from one sample in a study of blood T cell repertoires in COVID-19. TCRdb keeps only in-frame clones here, not all; method: immunoSEQ multiplex PCR. The repertoire has 300,000 to 450,000 clones, 88% of them found once; the top ten carry approximately 0.93%. Sequenced material: PBMCs or T cells enriched from blood (not recorded which). These TCRs come from a woman under 40 who had been exposed to COVID-19.

The chain is built from TRBV19 and TRBJ2-7; 9 nucleotides line up with TRBD1. The V and J ends lost 3 bases and 6 bases, in that order; junction bases with no gene match: 12. This CDR3 contains 16 residues. In germline, CDR1 is LNHDA, CDR2 SQIVND (reference sequence). The CDR3 DNA reads as TGTGCCAGTAGTATTAGTTTCGGGGACAGGGTTTTCGAGCAGTACTTC. This codes for CASSISFGDRVFEQYF.

The J gene is TRBJ2-1, the V gene TRBV7-2; D is unclear. The CDR3 has 14 amino acids. Germline CDR1 reads SGHTA; CDR2 reads FQGNSA. V lost 7 bases to trimming and J lost 5 bases, with 15 bases between them. CDR3 nucleotide sequence: TGTGCCAGCACCCCGCGATTCCCGAACAATGAGCAGTTCTTC. Amino acids: CASTPRFPNNEQFF.

Remarks on this clone: Different DNA sequences within this sample yield the same CDR3. The chain uses TRBV5-1 and TRBJ1-2, with 7 bases aligning to TRBD1. Germline loops: CDR1 SGHRS, CDR2 YFSETQ. V dropped 0 bases and J dropped 4; count of bases not matched to a gene: 3. The CDR3 runs to 14 residues. The CDR3 coding sequence is TGCGCCAGCAGCTTGGGACAGGGACTCTATGGCTACACCTTC. Encoded protein: CASSLGQGLYGYTF.

This clone occurred once. The chain's CDR3 is CASSAPGLAGANTGELFF. The CDR3 nucleotides read TGTGCCAGCAGCGCCCCGGGACTAGCGGGCGCGAACACCGGGGAGCTGTTTTTT. The chain carries TRBV13 and TRBJ2-2; 12 bases are shared with TRBD2. J gave up 0 bases and V 5 bases, and 7 bases lay outside the gene matches. This CDR3 is built from 18 residues. Per the germline V gene, CDR1 is PRHDT and CDR2 is FYEKMQ (reference sequence). Complete variable domain (other parts from reference TRBV13 and TRBJ2-2): AAGVIQSPRHLIKEKRETATLKCYPIPRHDTVYWYQQGPGQDPQFLISFYEKMQSDKGSIPDRFSAQQFSDYHSELNMSSLELGDSALYFCASSAPGLAGANTGELFFGEGSRLTVL.

This chain uses TRBV7-9 with TRBJ2-2; TRBD2 matches at 9 bases. Germline V gene lookup returns CDR1 SEHNR and CDR2 FQNEAQ (reference sequence). The CDR3 spans 16 residues. The J segment lost 0 bases and the V segment lost 5 bases, leaving 4 bases of the junction unmatched. The DNA for the CDR3 is TGTGCCAGCAGCCCGAGACTAGCGGCGAACACCGGGGAGCTGTTTTTT. The encoded protein is CASSPRLAANTGELFF. The variable domain in full, completed from reference TRBV7-9 and TRBJ2-2, reads DTGVSQNPRHKITKRGQNVTFRCDPISEHNRLYWYRQTLGQGPEFLTYFQNEAQLEKSRLLSDRFSAERPKGSFSTLEIQRTEQGDSAMYLCASSPRLAANTGELFFGEGSRLTVL.

This clone appeared a single time. The chain combines TRBV12-3 or TRBV12-4 with TRBJ1-5; D is uncertain. V lost 3 bases, J lost 6 bases, and 9 bases lay in between. The CDR3 consists of 13 residues. DNA of the CDR3: TGTGCCAGCAGTTTGGAGCAGTTTCAGCCCCAGCATTTT. This sequence encodes CASSLEQFQPQHF.

Comments on this clone: The CDR3 carries no conserved terminal phenylalanine or tryptophan, so it likely arises from a read error. No DNA is shown, since the ends of the CDR3 on it are uncertain; the CDR3 is the one TCRdb lists. This chain connects TRBV5-6 to TRBJ1-1; the D segment call TRBD1 is taken from the table without a DNA check. With termini counted, the CDR3 has 13 amino acids. Germline V gene data show CDR1 as SGHDT and CDR2 as YYEEEE. CDR3 in amino acids: CASKLFRGNEVEV.

The V call is TRBV9, the J call TRBJ1-5; unclear D gene. V was trimmed by 1 base and J by 6 bases, leaving 8 bases between them. Germline V gene lookup returns CDR1 SGDLS and CDR2 YYNGEE. This CDR3 comprises 13 residues. CDR3 DNA: TGTGCCAGCAGCGTAAGCCCAGGTCAGCCCCAGCATTTT. Translating it yields CASSVSPGQPQHF.

The chain uses TRBV7-7 and TRBJ2-7, with 9 bases fitting TRBD1. V lost 5 bases and J lost 5; bases outside the gene matches: 4. Germline values: CDR1 SSHAT, CDR2 FNYEAQ (reference sequence). The CDR3 spans 13 residues. CDR3 nucleotides: TGTGCCAGCAGCGCCAGACAGGGGGACGAGCAGTACTTC. Translation gives CASSARQGDEQYF.

V usage is TRBV13 and J usage is TRBJ2-7; TRBD1 might be the D (6 bases). Trimming shortened V by 8 bases and J by 7 bases, and 21 bases separated the two germline ends. CDR1 is PRHDT and CDR2 is FYEKMQ in the germline V gene (reference sequence). The CDR3 is made up of 14 amino acids. CDR3 loop: CASHRTGTVREQYF. The CDR3 nucleotides are TGTGCCAGCCATCGAACAGGGACGGTACGGGAGCAGTACTTC.

The rearrangement uses TRBV6-6 and TRBJ2-7; the D gene is possibly TRBD2 (6 bases). From germline, CDR1 is MNHNY and CDR2 SVGAGI (reference sequence). The CDR3 sequence is 13 residues long. Between the trimmed V and J ends, which lost 6 bases and 3 bases, there was a span of 12 bases. The CDR3 region has the DNA TGTGCCAGCAGCCACGGGCGGGGCTACGAGCAGTACTTC. Its translation is CASSHGRGYEQYF.

The chain has TRBV10-2 and TRBJ2-5; D is possibly TRBD2 (5 bases). The CDR3 sequence is 13 residues long. The germline V and J ends were trimmed by 3 bases and 7 bases, with 12 bases remaining between them. Germline lookup yields CDR1 WSHSY and CDR2 SAAADI. CDR3 in DNA: TGCGCCAGCAGTGAAGGAGTAGGAGGGACCCAGTACTTC. Translated, it gives CASSEGVGGTQYF.

This clone has a handful of counts. The chain combines TRBV5-1 with TRBJ1-4, with D possibly matching TRBD1 (6 bases). The germline V gene encodes CDR1 SGHRS and CDR2 YFSETQ. The ends were cut back, 3 bases at V and 1 base at J, with 19 bases in the middle. This CDR3 region has 18 residues. The CDR3 loop reads CASSSIPGGGGTNEKLFF. The CDR3 nucleotides read TGCGCCAGCAGCTCGATCCCGGGAGGAGGGGGAACTAATGAAAAACTGTTTTTT.

This rearrangement joins TRBV28 to TRBJ1-1; D may be TRBD1 (6 bases). Germline loops: CDR1 MDHEN, CDR2 SYDVKM. The CDR3 totals 14 residues. V lost 2 bases and J 4 bases, leaving 11 bases between the germline ends. CDR3 residues: CASSLNRVSTEAFF. The CDR3 DNA reads as TGTGCCAGCAGTTTAAACAGGGTGAGCACTGAAGCTTTCTTT.

For this clone: In the same sample, other DNA sequences code for this CDR3. The chain couples TRBV29-1 to TRBJ1-1, with 7 bases aligning to TRBD1. This CDR3 region has 13 residues. V lost 4 bases to trimming and J lost 1 base; unmatched junction nucleotides: 3. Germline CDR1 is SQVTM and CDR2 is ANQGSEA. The CDR3 sequence is CSVGQGGNTEAFF. Here the CDR3 DNA reads TGCAGCGTTGGGCAGGGGGGGAACACTGAAGCTTTCTTT.

V usage is TRBV6-2 or TRBV6-3 and J usage is TRBJ2-7; 9 bases fit TRBD1. The V and J ends lost 5 bases and 3 bases, in that order; junction bases with no gene match: 11. From germline, CDR1 is MNHEY and CDR2 SVGEGT. The CDR3 loop spans 16 amino acids. CDR3 region: CASSRVPGQGYYEQYF. The DNA of the CDR3 is TGTGCCAGCAGTCGCGTCCCGGGACAGGGTTACTACGAGCAGTACTTC.

V and J are TRBV13 and TRBJ2-5; a possible D gene is TRBD1 (7 bases). Trimming left V 1 base short and J 3 bases short, with 18 bases between. Looked up from germline, CDR1 is PRHDT and CDR2 is FYEKMQ (reference sequence). This CDR3 has 17 amino acids. CDR3 sequence reads: CASSLEAGQLGEETQYF. DNA for the CDR3: TGTGCCAGCAGCTTAGAGGCGGGACAGCTGGGAGAAGAGACCCAGTACTTC. Together with reference TRBV13 and TRBJ2-5, the CDR3 gives the full variable domain: AAGVIQSPRHLIKEKRETATLKCYPIPRHDTVYWYQQGPGQDPQFLISFYEKMQSDKGSIPDRFSAQQFSDYHSELNMSSLELGDSALYFCASSLEAGQLGEETQYFGPGTRLLVL.

The rearrangement uses TRBV15 and TRBJ2-4; 8 nucleotides align to TRBD1. The CDR3 is made up of 15 amino acids. V lost 0 bases, J lost 6 bases, and 4 bases stayed unmatched. The germline V gene encodes CDR1 LNHNV and CDR2 YYDKDF (reference sequence). The CDR3 coding sequence is TGTGCCACCAGCAGAGATGTGGGACAGGTAAACATTCAGTACTTC. It encodes CATSRDVGQVNIQYF.

This chain uses TRBV7-2 with TRBJ2-7; possibly TRBD1 for D (6 bases). Looked up from germline, CDR1 is SGHTA and CDR2 is FQGNSA. The V gene lost 1 base and the J gene lost 6 bases, with 16 bases spanning the gap. This CDR3 contains 15 residues. CDR3 amino acids: CASSLVGTKGTEQYF. The CDR3 coding sequence is TGTGCCAGCAGCTTAGTCGGGACAAAAGGGACCGAGCAGTACTTC.

This chain uses TRBV6-5 with TRBJ1-2, with D maybe TRBD1 (6 bases). The CDR3 is 15 amino acids. The germline CDR1 and CDR2 sequences are MNHEY and SVGAGI. V lost 7 bases, J lost 4 bases, and 19 bases lay in between. The CDR3 loop is CASIPSAGESYGYTF. CDR3 DNA: TGTGCCAGCATCCCCTCGGCAGGGGAGAGCTATGGCTACACCTTC.

The gene calls are TRBV30 and TRBJ1-2, with D unresolved. This CDR3 is built from 12 residues. V lost 5 bases and J lost 7, with 14 bases in between. Germline CDR1 reads GTSNPN; CDR2 reads SVGIG (reference sequence). CDR3: CAWLQWVGGYTF. CDR3 DNA: TGTGCCTGGTTACAGTGGGTGGGTGGCTACACCTTC.

The V gene is TRBV18, the J gene TRBJ2-1; 10 nucleotides align to TRBD2. From germline, CDR1 is KGHSH and CDR2 LQKENI. The CDR3 has 17 amino acids. Unmatched junction bases numbered 6, after V lost 0 bases and J lost 4 bases. The CDR3 bases are TGTGCCAGCTCACCACCTTCTAGCGGGAGTGCTTACAATGAGCAGTTCTTC. It codes for CASSPPSSGSAYNEQFF.

The chain couples TRBV3-1 (or the pseudogene TRBV3-2) to TRBJ2-3; 11 positions match TRBD2. Germline V gene lookup returns CDR1 LGHDT and CDR2 YNNKEL (reference sequence). V trimming: 2 bases; J trimming: 6 bases; junction bases outside the gene matches: 4. The CDR3 consists of 15 residues. CDR3 residues: CASSQLAGGPDTQYF. In DNA, the CDR3 is TGTGCCAGCAGCCAACTAGCGGGAGGCCCCGATACGCAGTATTTT.

This chain joins TRBV12-3 or TRBV12-4 and TRBJ1-5, with TRBD1 matching over 9 bases. CDR3 length: 13 amino acids. V dropped 2 bases and J dropped 7; count of bases not matched to a gene: 0. The CDR3 region has the DNA TGTGCCAGCAGTTTAACAGGGGGCCAGCCCCAGCATTTT. Translation gives CASSLTGGQPQHF.

For the CDR3, the DNA is TGTGCCAGCAGCCGTCGGACTAGGCCGGGAGAAAAACTGTTTTTT. Its protein is CASSRRTRPGEKLFF. This chain uses TRBV27 with TRBJ1-4; no definite D call. The ends were cut back, 6 bases at V and 8 bases at J, with 19 bases in the middle. CDR3 size: 15 residues. Germline-derived CDR1 and CDR2 are MNHEY and SMNVEV (reference sequence).